These 18 T cell receptor beta chains were sequenced from one sample in a study of breast tumors, draining lymph nodes, adjacent tissues (dated by TCRdb to about 2016). Lymph node samples came from the axillary draining lymph nodes of breast cancer patients. The library was made by multiplex PCR. This sample was sequenced with an Illumina HiSeq 2000. In-frame beta chains were kept once TCRdb had trimmed the public reads at Q25 with fastp and called clones with MiXCR. When rows share a CDR3 protein, they turn into one entry using the most common DNA and genes. This sample comprises approximately 130,000 distinct CDR3 sequences, roughly 20% of them detected only once. The ten largest account for about 2.2% of the sample. Sequences were obtained from axillary lymph node tissue. The receptors derive from a female donor with breast cancer. Some clones in this sample may be carry-over from other donors' samples.

This clonotype was detected many times. The chain joins TRBV5-8 to TRBJ2-1, with D unresolved. The CDR3 extends over 16 amino acids. Germline CDR1 reads SGHTS; CDR2 reads YDEGEE. The V and J ends lost 3 bases and 4 bases respectively, with 17 bases between them. The CDR3, as DNA: TGTGCCAGCAGCTGGGCAGGCGGAACTTTATACAATGAGCAGTTCTTC. It yields the protein CASSWAGGTLYNEQFF.

In its sample, this clonotype was seen a few times. The chain is built from TRBV28 and TRBJ2-1, with 8 positions matching TRBD2. Per the germline V gene, CDR1 is MDHEN and CDR2 is SYDVKM. Unmatched junction bases numbered 6, after V lost 1 base and J lost 4 bases. The length of the CDR3 is 16 residues. DNA of the CDR3: TGTGCCAGCAGTTTATACGGGAGGGCCACGTACAATGAGCAGTTCTTC. Its protein product is CASSLYGRATYNEQFF.

This clonotype was seen repeatedly, ten times or more. At one of its ends the junction is not consistent with the germline gene, which may arise from a read error. The DNA of the CDR3 is TGTGCCAGCAGTTACTCCGAAGCCGGGACGGGACTTTTT. Translated, it gives CASSYSEAGTGLF. V usage is TRBV6-6 and J usage is TRBJ1-4; tentative D call: TRBD1 (5 bases). CDR1 and CDR2 (germline): MNHNY, SVGAGI (reference sequence). CDR3 length equals 13 residues.

Concerning this clonotype itself: This may be a read error: a much more frequent sequence differs by one nucleotide. Given the absence of the conserved phenylalanine or tryptophan at the CDR3 end, a read error is likely. The gene calls are TRBV6-1 and TRBJ2-7; no clear D gene. The CDR3 is 13 residues long. Trimming left V 2 bases short and J 2 bases short, with 7 bases between. Germline values: CDR1 MNHNS, CDR2 SASEGT. The CDR3 is CASSELITYEQYL. For the CDR3, the DNA is TGTGCCAGCAGTGAACTTATCACCTACGAGCAGTACCTC.

This clonotype was counted only a few times. Being one base from a much bigger clone, this may be a read error. The V gene is TRBV5-6, the J gene TRBJ2-7; 8 bases map to TRBD1. Trimming cost V 6 bases and J 1 base; bases outside gene matches: 6. This CDR3 contains 14 residues. The germline gives CDR1 SGHDT, CDR2 YYEEEE. Here the CDR3 reads CASNRTGTSYEQYF. For the CDR3, the DNA is TGTGCCAGCAACCGGACAGGGACGTCCTACGAGCAGTACTTC.

In this sample, this clonotype turned up many times. The rearrangement joins TRBV20-1 to TRBJ1-4, with 7 bases lining up with TRBD1. V was pared by 6 bases and J by 6 bases, with 7 bases of the junction left unmatched. Germline lookup yields CDR1 DFQATT and CDR2 SNEGSKA (reference sequence). This CDR3 is built from 13 residues. The CDR3 spells CSADTGDHEKLFF. CDR3 nucleotides: TGCAGTGCAGATACAGGGGATCATGAAAAACTGTTTTTT.

This clonotype was seen repeatedly, ten times or more. The rearrangement uses TRBV7-2 and TRBJ1-3, with TRBD1 as a possible D gene (5 bases). Germline CDR1 reads SGHTA; CDR2 reads FQGNSA. V was cut by 7 bases and J by 0 bases, with 13 bases left in between. The CDR3 has 15 residues. CDR3 region: CASTLTANSGNTIYF. DNA of the CDR3: TGTGCCAGCACCCTGACAGCCAACTCTGGAAACACCATATATTTT. Looking up the rest from reference TRBV7-2 and TRBJ1-3 gives the full variable domain: GAGVSQSPSNKVTEKGKDVELRCDPISGHTALYWYRQSLGQGLEFLIYFQGNSAPDKSGLPSDRFSAERTGGSVSTLTIQRTQQEDSAVYLCASTLTANSGNTIYFGEGSWLTVV.

This clonotype was seen ten or more times. V is TRBV28 and J is TRBJ1-6, with a possible D match to TRBD1 (5 bases). The CDR3 runs 18 residues. Trimming pared 4 bases from V and 6 bases from J, leaving 22 bases between. CDR1 and CDR2 (germline): MDHEN, SYDVKM. CDR3 nucleotide sequence: TGTGCCAGCAGTTCATGGGGTTGGGGGGGAAGGCGTAATTCACCCCTCCACTTT. Amino acid sequence: CASSSWGWGGRRNSPLHF.

In regard to this clonotype: A read error is likely, as this CDR3 ends without the conserved phenylalanine or tryptophan. The J gene is TRBJ2-7, the V gene TRBV10-2; D remains ambiguous. The V end lost 5 bases, the J end lost 7 bases, and 9 bases lay between the germline ends. Germline values: CDR1 WSHSY, CDR2 SAAADI. This CDR3 is built from 11 residues. DNA of the CDR3: TGCGCCAGCAGTCATTCAGTGGAGCAGTACCTC. Protein sequence: CASSHSVEQYL.

This clonotype has more than one count but fewer than ten. V and J are TRBV25-1 and TRBJ2-7; D not certain. V was trimmed by 5 bases and J by 3 bases, leaving 5 bases between them. Germline lookup yields CDR1 MGHDK and CDR2 SYGVNS. This CDR3 has 11 amino acids. CDR3 in DNA: TGTGCCAGCAGTTCTGTCTACGAGCAGTACTTC. Amino acid sequence: CASSSVYEQYF.

Many counts were recorded for this clonotype. The rearrangement uses TRBV6-6 and TRBJ2-2; no definite D call. CDR1 is MNHNY and CDR2 is SVGAGI in the germline V gene (reference sequence). V lost 7 bases to trimming and J lost 2 bases, with 8 bases between them. This CDR3 is 13 amino acids long. CDR3 sequence (DNA): TGTGCCAGCAACGTCGGAAACACCGGGGAGCTGTTTTTT. It translates to CASNVGNTGELFF.

This sequence joins TRBV6-5 and TRBJ1-1; D ambiguous. Germline V CDR1 and CDR2: MNHEY, SVGAGI. Trimming left V 0 bases short and J 4 bases short, with 15 bases between. The CDR3 sequence is 16 residues long. As DNA, the CDR3 is TGTGCCAGCAGTTACTCGTACTCATTATTTCTCACTGAAGCTTTCTTT. Protein product: CASSYSYSLFLTEAFF.

The table lists this clonotype with many counts. This chain links TRBV7-3 with TRBJ2-1, with 11 bases that match TRBD2. The V gene's germline CDR1 is SGHTA and CDR2 FQGTGA. The CDR3 sequence is 15 residues long. V lost 3 bases, J lost 6 bases, and 4 bases stayed unmatched. The CDR3 DNA reads as TGTGCCAGCAGCTTCGGGACTAGCGGAGTCAATGAGCAGTTCTTC. Protein: CASSFGTSGVNEQFF.

This clonotype came up many times. The V and J genes are TRBV20-1 and TRBJ1-6; the match to TRBD1 covers 7 bases. Germline V gene sequence: CDR1 DFQATT, CDR2 SNEGSKA (reference sequence). Trimming removed 2 bases from V and 10 bases from J; junction bases left unmatched: 14. This CDR3 spans 16 amino acids. The CDR3 nucleotides are TGCAGTGCTAGAAATCTCGGGGAGGGGGCTCCATCACCCCTCCACTTT. The encoded protein is CSARNLGEGAPSPLHF.

V usage is TRBV6-5 and J usage is TRBJ1-5, with D unresolved. Germline V gene sequence: CDR1 MNHEY, CDR2 SVGAGI. CDR3 length: 14 residues. Trimming removed 4 bases at V and 1 base at J, with 8 bases between. The DNA of the CDR3 is TGTGCCAGCAGTTCTCTCTCAAGCAATCAGCCCCAGCATTTT. Its protein product is CASSSLSSNQPQHF.

This clonotype was observed many times. Here the CDR3 reads CASSRGGQIYTDTQYF. The CDR3 DNA sequence: TGTGCCAGCAGCCGAGGGGGACAGATCTACACAGATACGCAGTATTTT. The genes are TRBV7-2 and TRBJ2-3; 7 nucleotides align to TRBD1. J lost 2 bases, V lost 5 bases, and 10 bases had no gene match. CDR1 and CDR2 from the germline V gene are SGHTA and FQGNSA. The CDR3 is 16 amino acids.

This clonotype appeared many times. The V gene is TRBV5-1, the J gene TRBJ2-3; 14 nucleotides match TRBD2. Germline V lookup: CDR1 SGHRS, CDR2 YFSETQ. The CDR3 is made up of 19 amino acids. The ends lost 3 bases at V and 3 bases at J; junction bases unmatched: 12. The CDR3 coding sequence is TGCGCCAGCAGCTCTCAAATGGCTGGGACTAGCGGGAGAACAGATACGCAGTATTTT. Encoded protein: CASSSQMAGTSGRTDTQYF.

This clonotype was recorded many times. CDR3 sequence (DNA): TGTGCCAGCAGCTTGGGGAATGAGGATGAAAAACTGTTTTTT. Translation gives CASSLGNEDEKLFF. The rearrangement links TRBV5-6 to TRBJ1-4; D uncertain. The CDR3 is 14 amino acids. Germline-derived CDR1 and CDR2 are SGHDT and YYEEEE. Trimming cost V 0 bases and J 6 bases, with 9 bases left between them.